The TCR beta chain under discussion was sequenced for a study of shared clonotypes between healthy human individuals. Study details: Researchers assigned three CD4 naive, three CD4 memory, two CD8 naive and one CD8 memory plate to each donor. General study points: Sharing of clonotypes among donors was expected to vary with sequencing depth. Among non-shared clonotypes, generation probabilities were lower than among those shared by all four donors. Naive subsets typically showed greater estimated richness than memory subsets.

This clone was picked up one time. Its specificity is not known. The germline CDR1 and CDR2 sequences are SGHTA and FQGNSA. This CDR3 spans 15 amino acids. V shed 5 bases and J shed 0 bases, with 14 bases lying between them. The assay was immunoSEQ multiplex PCR, and TCRdb's table has in-frame clones only and misses some. The profile shows some 2,500,000 clones, 93% of them singletons. The clonotype originates from a man aged 18-30 years in good health. Some clones in this sample may be carry-over from other donors' samples. Sequenced: naive CD4+ T cells from PBMCs. The subset here: CD45RA+ positively selected. The V call is TRBV7-2, the J call TRBJ2-7, with a tentative D call TRBD1 (6 bases). CDR3 amino acids: CASSREGGLSYEQYF. The CDR3 DNA is TGTGCCAGCAGCCGAGAAGGGGGTCTCTCCTACGAGCAGTACTTC. Drawing the rest from reference TRBV7-2 and TRBJ2-7, the complete variable domain is GAGVSQSPSNKVTEKGKDVELRCDPISGHTALYWYRQSLGQGLEFLIYFQGNSAPDKSGLPSDRFSAERTGGSVSTLTIQRTQQEDSAVYLCASSREGGLSYEQYFGPGTRLTVT.